Listed below are T cell receptor beta chains from one sample, sequenced in a study of metastatic and nonmetastatic thyroid tumors. Using MiXCR, TCRdb re-called clones from the PCR reads. Of about 25,000 clones listed, approximately 20% are singletons. The specimen was blood. Receptors were obtained from a female donor with papillary thyroid cancer or a benign thyroid nodule (not recorded which). Some clones in this sample may be carry-over from other donors' samples. The CDR3 runs from the conserved cysteine through the conserved F or W. Some rows mark clone size as missing; the rest say once, few, many or name a class of expanded clone.

v_gene	len	j_gene	abundance	CDR3aa
TRBV3-1	14	TRBJ1-1	many	CASSQGTGDTEAFF
TRBV29-1	15	TRBJ2-7	many	CSVEAWDRTSYEQYF
TRBV4-2	13	TRBJ2-5	many	CASSQEISETQYF
TRBV6-2/TRBV6-3	15	TRBJ1-3	few	CASSLQGMTGNTIYF
TRBV18	18	TRBJ2-1	many	CASSPRGLAGVIGNEQFF
TRBV20-1	14	TRBJ1-2	NA	CSVQDTDLLSGYTF
TRBV27	14	TRBJ2-5	medium-sized	CASSLGTGAETQYF
TRBV29-1	12	TRBJ2-1	many	CSVERVNNEQFF
TRBV14	17	TRBJ2-7	NA	CASSPRRTSGSSYEQYF
TRBV20-1	12	TRBJ2-7	many	CSARQNNYEQYF
TRBV9	15	TRBJ2-5	many	CASSQGTGGGETQYF
TRBV4-3	14	TRBJ1-5	many	CASSQDRGGQPQHF
TRBV2	14	TRBJ2-5	many	CASSEQGGQETQYF
TRBV4-3	16	TRBJ2-6	NA	CASSQEEGAGANVLTF
TRBV18	14	TRBJ2-7	many	CASSPPPGGNEQYF
TRBV27	15	TRBJ2-7	NA	CASSRQWVASGEQYF
TRBV9	15	TRBJ2-7	NA	CASIVSGTADYEQYF
TRBV7-2	14	TRBJ1-5	NA	CASSLGQGYKPQHF
TRBV12-3/TRBV12-4	16	TRBJ1-5	many	CASSLAPGGGNQPQHF
TRBV2	11	TRBJ2-1	many	CVSGGYNEQFF
TRBV20-1	13	TRBJ1-5	NA	CSARGQAHQPQHF
TRBV5-6	15	TRBJ2-7	many	CASSLVGGTNYEQYF
TRBV19	14	TRBJ1-6	many	CASSHNPDNSPLHF
TRBV5-4	14	TRBJ2-5	many	CASSSQDGQETQYF
TRBV20-1	14	TRBJ2-5	few	CSARAGGSEETQYF
TRBV20-1	17	TRBJ2-1	NA	CSARDLTSGRTSHDHFF
TRBV6-5	13	TRBJ2-7	medium-sized	CASSYGADYEQYF
TRBV7-8	15	TRBJ2-3	many	CASSLGAARTDTQYF
TRBV20-1	13	TRBJ2-1	many	CSARDLATNEQFF
TRBV5-6	14	TRBJ2-3	NA	CASSGDSDPHTQYF
TRBV5-1	15	TRBJ2-3	many	CASSLGGPSTDTQYF
TRBV10-1	14	TRBJ1-5	many	CASSAVVGNQPQHF
TRBV2	13	TRBJ1-4	many	CASTGAANEKLFF
TRBV20-1	14	TRBJ2-5	NA	CSYVGTGIGETQYF
TRBV7-2	12	TRBJ2-3	NA	CASSLVPDTQYF
TRBV7-9	12	TRBJ2-1	few	CASSKMGDEQFF
TRBV20-1	13	TRBJ2-7	medium-sized	CSALLNHGGEQYF
TRBV7-9	15	TRBJ1-6	many	CASSLVGHRVSPLHF
TRBV2	17	TRBJ1-3	NA	CASSLFGTTETINTIYF
TRBV25-1	16	TRBJ1-1	few	CASSDGTGVGFTEAFF
TRBV7-3	13	TRBJ1-1	many	CASSLTAEGEAFF
TRBV7-2	15	TRBJ1-2	NA	CVSSSGQNIVYGYTF
TRBV4-1	15	TRBJ2-5	many	CASSRFDSPQETQYF
TRBV28	17	TRBJ1-5	many	CASSLLGDIHSNQPQHF
TRBV11-2	15	TRBJ2-3	many	CASSPGYLRTDTQYF
TRBV7-9	13	TRBJ1-5	many	CASSLDSNQPQHF
TRBV12-5	13	TRBJ1-5	few	CASGLDIFQPQHF
TRBV7-8	12	TRBJ2-5	many	CASSLDQETQYF